Here is one TCR beta chain with its context. The germline gives CDR1 MGHRA, CDR2 YSYEKL. This CDR3 is built from 16 residues. J lost 3 bases, V lost 3 bases, and 4 bases had no gene match. This entry is derived from a study of T-cell memory formation after mild COVID-19. Constant-segment primers were used for 5'RACE, and the resulting TCR alpha and TCR beta cDNA libraries carried sample barcodes and UMIs. One entry per CDR3 protein, called by TCRdb with MiXCR from the 5' RACE reads. The table shows about 540,000 distinct CDR3 sequences, with approximately 20% occurring only once. The clonotype comes from an adult woman who had mild COVID-19 (a few samples of this study predate the infection). Cell type and time point are not known. The rearrangement links TRBV4-1 to TRBJ2-4; 11 bases are shared with TRBD2. The sample consisted of PBMCs or a T cell subset sorted from them (not recorded which). This CDR3 reads CASSQIAGGHKNIQYF. CDR3 DNA: TGCGCCAGCAGCCAGATAGCGGGGGGGCACAAAAACATTCAGTACTTC.